This TCR beta chain comes out of a study of T cell repertoires in cytomegalovirus infection. The V gene's germline CDR1 is SEHNR and CDR2 FQNEAQ (reference sequence). The ends were cut back, 5 bases at V and 1 base at J, with 17 bases in the middle. The CDR3 is 16 residues long. TCRdb reanalysed the reads using MiXCR and keeps one entry per CDR3 protein. The data show approximately 170,000 distinct CDR3 sequences, about a sixth seen once. This clonotype was sampled from a human donor in good health (CMV status not recorded). Some clones in this sample may be carry-over from other donors' samples. The chain carries TRBV7-9 and TRBJ1-2; D unclear. Sequenced input: CD8+ T cells from PBMCs. CDR3: CASSHPDRRGNYGYTF. CDR3 nucleotide sequence: TGTGCCAGCAGCCACCCGGATCGTCGGGGTAACTATGGCTACACCTTC.